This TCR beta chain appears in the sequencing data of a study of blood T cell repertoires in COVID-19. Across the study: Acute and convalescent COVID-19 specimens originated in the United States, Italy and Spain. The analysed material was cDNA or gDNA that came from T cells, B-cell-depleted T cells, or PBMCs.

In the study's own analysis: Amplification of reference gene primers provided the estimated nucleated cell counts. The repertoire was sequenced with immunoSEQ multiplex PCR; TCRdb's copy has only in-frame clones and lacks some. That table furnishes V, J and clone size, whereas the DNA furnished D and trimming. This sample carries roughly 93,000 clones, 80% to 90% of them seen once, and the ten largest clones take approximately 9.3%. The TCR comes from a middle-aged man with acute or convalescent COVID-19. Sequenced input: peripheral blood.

The CDR3 loop reads CASSLLTSGGKETQYF. The CDR3 DNA reads TGTGCCAGCAGCCTTTTGACTAGCGGGGGGAAAGAGACCCAGTACTTC. V is TRBV3-1 (or the pseudogene TRBV3-2) and J is TRBJ2-5; 13 bases fit TRBD2. V shed 4 bases, J shed 3 bases, and the junction held 5 bases outside the gene matches. CDR3 length equals 16 residues. Looked up from germline, CDR1 is LGHDT and CDR2 is YNNKEL (reference sequence).